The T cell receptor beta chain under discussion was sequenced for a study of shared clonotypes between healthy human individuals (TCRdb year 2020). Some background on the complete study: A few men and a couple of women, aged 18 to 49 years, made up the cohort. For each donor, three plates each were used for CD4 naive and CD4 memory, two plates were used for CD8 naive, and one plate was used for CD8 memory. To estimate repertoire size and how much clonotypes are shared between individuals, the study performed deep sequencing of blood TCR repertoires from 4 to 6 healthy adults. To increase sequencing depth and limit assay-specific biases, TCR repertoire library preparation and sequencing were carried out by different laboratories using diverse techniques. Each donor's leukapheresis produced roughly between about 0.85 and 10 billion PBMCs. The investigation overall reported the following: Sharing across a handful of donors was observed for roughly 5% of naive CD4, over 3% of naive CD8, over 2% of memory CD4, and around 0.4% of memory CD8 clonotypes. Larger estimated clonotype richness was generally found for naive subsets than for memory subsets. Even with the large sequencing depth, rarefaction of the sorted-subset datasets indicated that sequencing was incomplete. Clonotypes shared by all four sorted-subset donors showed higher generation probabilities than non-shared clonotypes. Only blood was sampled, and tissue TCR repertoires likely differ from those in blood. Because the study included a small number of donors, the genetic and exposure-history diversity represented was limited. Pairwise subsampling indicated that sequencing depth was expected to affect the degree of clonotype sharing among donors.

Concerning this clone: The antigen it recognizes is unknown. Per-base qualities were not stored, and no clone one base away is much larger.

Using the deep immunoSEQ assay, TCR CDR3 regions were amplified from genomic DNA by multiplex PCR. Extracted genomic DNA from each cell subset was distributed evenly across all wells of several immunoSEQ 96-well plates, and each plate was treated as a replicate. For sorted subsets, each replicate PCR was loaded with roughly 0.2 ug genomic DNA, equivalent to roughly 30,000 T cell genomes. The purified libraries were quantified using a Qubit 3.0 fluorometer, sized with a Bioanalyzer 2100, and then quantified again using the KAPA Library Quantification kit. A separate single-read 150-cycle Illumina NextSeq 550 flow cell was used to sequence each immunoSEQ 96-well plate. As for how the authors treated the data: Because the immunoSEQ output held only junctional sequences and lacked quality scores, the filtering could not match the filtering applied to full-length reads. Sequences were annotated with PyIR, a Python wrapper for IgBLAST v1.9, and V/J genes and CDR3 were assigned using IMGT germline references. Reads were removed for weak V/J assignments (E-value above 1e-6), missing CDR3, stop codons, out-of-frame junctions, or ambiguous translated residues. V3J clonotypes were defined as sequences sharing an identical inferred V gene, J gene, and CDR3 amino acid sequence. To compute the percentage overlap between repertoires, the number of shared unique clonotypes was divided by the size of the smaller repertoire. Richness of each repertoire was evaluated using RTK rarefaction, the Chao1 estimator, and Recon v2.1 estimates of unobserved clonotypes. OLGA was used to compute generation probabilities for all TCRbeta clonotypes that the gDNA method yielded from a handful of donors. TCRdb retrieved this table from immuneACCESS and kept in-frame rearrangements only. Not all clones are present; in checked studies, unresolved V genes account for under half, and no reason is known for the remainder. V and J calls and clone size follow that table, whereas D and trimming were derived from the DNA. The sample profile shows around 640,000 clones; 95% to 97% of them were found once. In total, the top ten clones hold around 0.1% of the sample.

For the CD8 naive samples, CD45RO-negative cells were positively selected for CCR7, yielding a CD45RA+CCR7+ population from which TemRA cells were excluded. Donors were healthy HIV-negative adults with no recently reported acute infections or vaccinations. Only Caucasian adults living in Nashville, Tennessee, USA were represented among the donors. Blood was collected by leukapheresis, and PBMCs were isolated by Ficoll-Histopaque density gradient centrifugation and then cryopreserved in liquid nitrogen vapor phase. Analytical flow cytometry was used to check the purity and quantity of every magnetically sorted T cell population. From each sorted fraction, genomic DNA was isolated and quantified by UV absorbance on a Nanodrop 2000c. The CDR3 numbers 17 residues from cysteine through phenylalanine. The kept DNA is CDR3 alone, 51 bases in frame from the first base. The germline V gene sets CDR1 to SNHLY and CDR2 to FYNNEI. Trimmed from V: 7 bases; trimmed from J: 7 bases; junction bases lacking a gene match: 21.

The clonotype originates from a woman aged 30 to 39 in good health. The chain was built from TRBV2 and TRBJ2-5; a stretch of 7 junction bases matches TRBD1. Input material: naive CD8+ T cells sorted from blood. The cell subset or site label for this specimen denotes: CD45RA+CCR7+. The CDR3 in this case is CASKPRQGRSTQGTQYF. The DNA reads TGTGCCAGCAAACCAAGACAGGGAAGATCGACTCAGGGGACCCAGTACTTC.